Following are 2 T cell receptor beta chains from one sample sequenced in a study of T cells in Graves' hyperthyroidism and ophthalmopathy. Template material for amplifying TCR beta CDR3 regions consisted of RNA transcripts. A set of HTBI primers served as the primers for a first-round RT-PCR of the TCR CDR3. One entry per CDR3 protein, called by TCRdb with MiXCR from the multiplex PCR reads. The data show under 800,000 distinct CDR3 sequences, around 13% seen once. Specimen: blood. All receptors come from a woman aged 18-29 years with Graves' hyperthyroidism.

The CDR3 nucleotides read TGCAGCTCTCGAGGGGGGGGAGACTATGGCTACACCTTC. Translated, it gives CSSRGGGDYGYTF. V and J are TRBV29-1 and TRBJ1-2, with D possibly TRBD1 on 6 matching bases. This CDR3 region has 13 residues. Per germline, CDR1 SQVTM and CDR2 ANQGSEA. V gave up 8 bases and J gave up 3 bases, with 16 bases separating them. The complete variable domain, with remaining parts taken from reference TRBV29-1 and TRBJ1-2, reads SAVISQKPSRDICQRGTSLTIQCQVDSQVTMMFWYRQQPGQSLTLIATANQGSEATYESGFVIDKFPISRPNLTFSTLTVSNMSPEDSSIYLCSSRGGGDYGYTFGSGTRLTVV.

CDR3 protein: CASSQVPPGLGSYNEQFF. The CDR3 DNA is TGTGCCAGCAGCCAGGTCCCGCCGGGACTAGGCTCCTACAATGAGCAGTTCTTC. The chain recombines TRBV3-1 with TRBJ2-1; 8 positions agree with TRBD2. J was trimmed by 0 bases and V by 3 bases; bases with no gene match: 10. Germline CDR1 reads LGHDT; CDR2 reads YNNKEL (reference sequence). This CDR3 is built from 18 residues.